One sample yielded the 9 T cell receptor beta chains listed below, sequenced in a study of blood T cell repertoires in COVID-19. The method was immunoSEQ multiplex PCR; TCRdb's version includes in-frame clones alone and lacks a portion of them. This table holds about 270,000 clones, approximately 90% found once. Sequenced sample: PBMCs or T cells enriched from blood (not recorded which). All receptors derive from a man between 35 and 55 years old who had been exposed to COVID-19.

This rearrangement joins TRBV27 to TRBJ2-7, with D possibly matching TRBD2 (6 bases). The CDR3 totals 14 residues. V gave up 6 bases and J gave up 7 bases, with 19 bases separating them. Germline loops: CDR1 MNHEY, CDR2 SMNVEV (reference sequence). The DNA of the CDR3 is TGTGCCAGCAGGAGGGACTTCCAACGGGAGGAGCAGTACTTC. Translation: CASRRDFQREEQYF.

The chain uses TRBV12-3 or TRBV12-4 and TRBJ1-2; D call uncertain. V lost 5 bases to trimming and J lost 3 bases, with 10 bases between them. This CDR3 has 13 residues. As DNA, the CDR3 is TGTGCCAGCAGTCCAGACGACTACTATGGCTACACCTTC. Amino acid sequence: CASSPDDYYGYTF.

The rearrangement uses TRBV5-1 and TRBJ2-1, with 9 bases aligning to TRBD2. Germline V lookup: CDR1 SGHRS, CDR2 YFSETQ. J was trimmed by 8 bases and V by 4 bases; bases with no gene match: 7. There are 14 residues in the CDR3. This CDR3 is CASSLGTSKDEQFF. The CDR3 coding sequence is TGCGCCAGCAGCCTCGGGACTAGCAAGGATGAGCAGTTCTTC. Full variable domain (missing parts from reference TRBV5-1 and TRBJ2-1): KAGVTQTPRYLIKTRGQQVTLSCSPISGHRSVSWYQQTPGQGLQFLFEYFSETQRNKGNFPGRFSGRQFSNSRSEMNVSTLELGDSALYLCASSLGTSKDEQFFGPGTRLTVL.

This clone showed up just a few times. The gene calls are TRBV2 and TRBJ2-7, with 8 bases aligning to TRBD1. The CDR3 is made up of 17 amino acids. V lost 2 bases and J lost 3; bases outside the gene matches: 12. From germline, CDR1 is SNHLY and CDR2 FYNNEI. CDR3 residues: CASSERTGTYPNYEQYF. The DNA of the CDR3 is TGTGCCAGCAGTGAAAGGACAGGGACGTACCCTAACTACGAGCAGTACTTC.

The chain couples TRBV19 to TRBJ1-6, with D possibly TRBD1 on 6 matching bases. V lost 4 bases and J lost 0, with 16 bases in between. Germline V gene data show CDR1 as LNHDA and CDR2 as SQIVND (reference sequence). This CDR3 spans 18 amino acids. The CDR3 bases are TGTGCCAGTAGTACACAGGGAAGGAAGAGCTCCTATAATTCACCCCTCCACTTT. This encodes CASSTQGRKSSYNSPLHF.

On this clone itself: Because the CDR3's place on the DNA is in doubt, the DNA is left out and the CDR3 is given as listed by TCRdb. This sequence joins TRBV5-3 and TRBJ1-2. TRBV5-3 is assigned to the ORF class and has an uncertain function. The CDR3 length equals 21 residues, ends included. CDR3: CARSPHLGSVWLHLPPYGYTF.

CDR3 amino acids: CASGTGTTEAFF. The CDR3 coding sequence is TGTGCCAGCGGAACAGGGACCACTGAAGCTTTCTTT. The gene calls are TRBV19 and TRBJ1-1, with a weak D call TRBD1 (6 bases). Germline V gene lookup returns CDR1 LNHDA and CDR2 SQIVND (reference sequence). With 9 bases removed from V and 4 bases from J, the gap between germline ends came to 12 bases. The CDR3 totals 12 residues.

The chain has TRBV2 and TRBJ1-1; D not resolved. Germline lookup yields CDR1 SNHLY and CDR2 FYNNEI. The CDR3 contains 15 residues. V was trimmed by 4 bases and J by 6 bases, leaving 18 bases between them. CDR3 sequence (DNA): TGTGCCAGCAGTGCGGCCGGATCTTCAGGCGCTGAAGCTTTCTTT. Its translation: CASSAAGSSGAEAFF. Full variable domain (missing parts from reference TRBV2 and TRBJ1-1): EPEVTQTPSHQVTQMGQEVILRCVPISNHLYFYWYRQILGQKVEFLVSFYNNEISEKSEIFDDQFSVERPDGSNFTLKIRSTKLEDSAMYFCASSAAGSSGAEAFFGQGTRLTVV.

This clone was found a few times. The rearrangement links TRBV13 to TRBJ1-3; 9 bases agree with TRBD1. Germline V CDR1 and CDR2: PRHDT, FYEKMQ (reference sequence). Trimming at V came to 6 bases and at J to 3 bases, leaving 6 bases not matched to a gene. The CDR3 is made up of 15 amino acids. CDR3 region: CASRLQGAGGNTIYF. CDR3 bases: TGTGCCAGCAGATTACAGGGGGCGGGTGGAAACACCATATATTTT.